The 11 T cell receptor beta chains reported below all come from one sample, sequenced in a study of blood T cell repertoires in COVID-19. TCRdb's table, derived via immunoSEQ multiplex PCR, lists solely in-frame clones and lacks some. The table includes about 320,000 clones, under 90% detected once. What was sequenced was PBMCs or T cells enriched from blood (not recorded which). The receptors come from a woman aged 18 to 35 who had recovered from COVID-19.

This chain joins TRBV18 and TRBJ2-5, with 8 bases that match TRBD1. J gave up 1 base and V 6 bases, and 7 bases lay outside the gene matches. The CDR3 length is 15 residues. Germline V gene lookup returns CDR1 KGHSH and CDR2 LQKENI. CDR3 nucleotide sequence: TGTGCCAGCTCCCAAGGGACAGGTTCCCAAGAGACCCAGTACTTC. It codes for CASSQGTGSQETQYF. Combining the CDR3 with reference TRBV18 and TRBJ2-5 gives the whole variable domain NAGVMQNPRHLVRRRGQEARLRCSPMKGHSHVYWYRQLPEEGLKFMVYLQKENIIDESGMPKERFSAEFPKEGPSILRIQQVVRGDSAAYFCASSQGTGSQETQYFGPGTRLLVL.

The chain has TRBV19 and TRBJ1-5, with TRBD1 matching 9 bases. Trimming cost V 3 bases and J 5 bases; bases outside gene matches: 8. CDR3 length equals 16 residues. Germline V gene lookup returns CDR1 LNHDA and CDR2 SQIVND (reference sequence). For the CDR3, the DNA is TGTGCCAGTAGTATGGTCGACAGGGGGAAACATCAGCCCCAGCATTTT. Translation gives CASSMVDRGKHQPQHF. Combining the CDR3 with reference TRBV19 and TRBJ1-5 gives the whole variable domain DGGITQSPKYLFRKEGQNVTLSCEQNLNHDAMYWYRQDPGQGLRLIYYSQIVNDFQKGDIAEGYSVSREKKESFPLTVTSAQKNPTAFYLCASSMVDRGKHQPQHFGDGTRLSIL.

V gene TRBV18 combines with J gene TRBJ1-2, with D possibly matching TRBD1 (5 bases). The V end lost 4 bases, the J end lost 8 bases, and 11 bases lay between the germline ends. The germline CDR1 and CDR2 sequences are KGHSH and LQKENI. CDR3 length: 12 amino acids. CDR3 region: CASSQGEEGYTF. The CDR3 bases are TGTGCCAGCTCACAAGGGGAGGAGGGCTACACCTTC.

Comment on this clone: Other DNA sequences from this sample encode an identical CDR3 as well. The rearrangement joins TRBV6-5 to TRBJ1-3; no reliable D call. V was trimmed by 2 bases and J by 3 bases, leaving 5 bases between them. The CDR3 consists of 13 residues. Germline V lookup: CDR1 MNHEY, CDR2 SVGAGI. CDR3: CASSYEGGNTIYF. The CDR3 coding sequence is TGTGCCAGCAGTTACGAGGGTGGAAACACCATATATTTT.

The rearrangement uses TRBV27 and TRBJ1-2; D is unresolved. The CDR3 runs 13 residues. The V end lost 2 bases, the J end lost 7 bases, and 11 bases lay between the germline ends. Germline lookup yields CDR1 MNHEY and CDR2 SMNVEV (reference sequence). For the CDR3, the DNA is TGTGCCAGCAGTTTAAGGATCTCGGGTGGCTACACCTTC. It yields the protein CASSLRISGGYTF.

CDR3 residues: CASSFSGGLSYEQYF. Written as DNA, the CDR3 is TGCGCCAGCAGCTTTAGCGGGGGCCTCTCCTACGAGCAGTACTTC. This rearrangement joins TRBV5-1 to TRBJ2-7; TRBD2 matches 9 bases. After removal of 2 bases from V and 0 bases from J, the junction contained 3 bases not matched to a gene. The germline CDR1 and CDR2 sequences are SGHRS and YFSETQ. The CDR3 runs 15 residues.

The chain couples TRBV3-1 (or the pseudogene TRBV3-2) to TRBJ2-1, with unresolved D. Trimming shortened V by 0 bases and J by 7 bases, and 16 bases separated the two germline ends. CDR1 and CDR2 from the germline V gene are LGHDT and YNNKEL (reference sequence). The CDR3 has 16 amino acids. CDR3 amino acids: CASSQEGDALRNEQFF. For the CDR3, the DNA is TGTGCCAGCAGCCAAGAAGGAGACGCCCTAAGGAATGAGCAGTTCTTC.

The chain employs TRBV27 and TRBJ1-1; a weak D match, TRBD1 (5 bases). V lost 3 bases and J lost 1, with 9 bases in between. CDR3 length equals 14 residues. Germline CDR1 is MNHEY and CDR2 is SMNVEV (reference sequence). CDR3 region: CASSFGGQNTEAFF. CDR3 DNA sequence: TGTGCCAGCAGTTTCGGGGGTCAGAACACTGAAGCTTTCTTT.

Only one count was recorded for this clone. This CDR3 reads CASSLGSSLRTGELFF. Here the CDR3 DNA reads TGTGCCAGCAGCTTAGGCAGTTCCCTGAGGACCGGGGAGCTGTTTTTT. The chain links TRBV11-2 to TRBJ2-2; D is undetermined. V gave up 1 base and J gave up 5 bases, with 14 bases separating them. The CDR3 covers 16 residues. Germline lookup yields CDR1 SGHAT and CDR2 FQNNGV.

This clone appeared a single time. The chain employs TRBV19 and TRBJ2-1, with D maybe TRBD2 (5 bases). Trimming removed 6 bases at V and 8 bases at J, with 23 bases between. Germline lookup yields CDR1 LNHDA and CDR2 SQIVND (reference sequence). The CDR3 loop spans 16 amino acids. CDR3 sequence: CASSDPPGKRNDEQFF. In DNA form, the CDR3 reads TGTGCCAGTAGCGACCCCCCCGGGAAACGGAACGATGAGCAGTTCTTC.

This clone has only one observation. The rearrangement uses TRBV21-1 and TRBJ1-2; TRBD1 was called by the table and not checked on the DNA. TRBV21-1 is designated a pseudogene. The CDR3 consists of 18 residues. The CDR3 protein is CASSAKPSGERGDYGYTF. The CDR3 DNA reads TGTGCCAGCAGCGCAAAACCTTCAGGGGAACGGGGTGACTATGGCTACACCTTC.